This T cell receptor beta chain was captured in a study of T cell responses to AZD1222 COVID-19 vaccine. The germline gives CDR1 SGHRS, CDR2 YFSETQ. The CDR3 covers 14 residues. V gave up 1 base and J gave up 5 bases, with 10 bases separating them. This clone was picked up one time. Assay: immunoSEQ multiplex PCR; the TCRdb copy retains only in-frame clones and omits some. Found here are about 100,000 clones, 86% of them singletons; the top ten hold approximately 1.3%. The source is an adult in good health. The source material was peripheral blood, sampled on day 0 of AZD1222 vaccination. The chain employs TRBV5-1 and TRBJ1-5; no definite D call. CDR3 protein: CASSLYGRDQPQHF. DNA for the CDR3: TGCGCCAGCAGCTTGTACGGACGGGATCAGCCCCAGCATTTT.